Detailed here is one T cell receptor beta chain. Its antigen is not yet known. No base qualities exist here, and no much larger clone lies one base off it. The trial excluded patients who had a history of autoimmune disease or who were on systemic immunosuppression. Peripheral blood for TCR sequencing was collected from all dose cohorts at baseline, on cycle 4 day 1, and on cycle 7 day 1. The samples were drawn from a first-in-human, open-label, multicenter phase I dose-escalation trial of ivuxolimab. Adults with locally advanced or metastatic melanoma, renal cell carcinoma, hepatocellular carcinoma or head and neck squamous cell carcinoma were enrolled in the trial. Before TCR sequencing, CD4+ T cells and CD8+ T cells were sorted from peripheral blood as separate populations. This specimen belongs to a study of OX40 agonist ivuxolimab in advanced cancers. As for the study more broadly: Ivuxolimab was an agonistic, fully human IgG2 monoclonal antibody directed against OX40 (CD134), a costimulatory receptor. Among the 52 dose-escalation patients, some 19 had hepatocellular carcinoma, 15 melanoma, 9 renal cell carcinoma and 9 head and neck cancer. Peripheral TCRbeta sequencing was intended to test whether TCR sequence diversity was altered and clonal T-cell expansion was caused by ivuxolimab. The monotherapy dose-escalation portion (N of about 57 patients) of the phase I ivuxolimab trial is reported in the paper. Three dose-escalation patients achieved partial responses, one with hepatocellular carcinoma and two with cutaneous melanoma. Intravenous ivuxolimab was administered to patients every 2 weeks at six dose levels: 0.01, 0.1, 0.3, 1.5, 3 and 10 mg/kg. In the dose-escalation cohort, 82.7% of patients were male, and the mean age was roughly 60 years, with a range of roughly 20 to 80. Patients were allowed to have had prior anti-PD-1, anti-PD-L1 or anti-CTLA-4 therapy, and around 40% of the dose-escalation patients had previously received checkpoint inhibitors.

Genomic DNA was isolated from the sorted cells so that the TCRbeta CDR3 region could be sequenced. TCRbeta CDR3 regions were sequenced using the immunoSEQ Assay. TCRdb retrieved this table from immuneACCESS and kept in-frame rearrangements only. Not all clones are present; in checked studies, unresolved V genes account for under half, and no reason is known for the remainder. The sample contains about 130,000 clones, about nine tenths of them found a single time. The ten largest account for approximately 0.99% of the sample. Study-wide findings and limitations: Clonal expansion of both CD4+ and CD8+ blood T cells was observed from baseline to week 6 at doses 0.1 to 3.0 mg/kg. Which antigens the clonally expanded peripheral T cells were specific for was not determined. Low levels of normalized T-cell clonal expansion were also shown by some nonresponding patients. After ivuxolimab, CD8+ T cells had more expanded clones than CD4+ T cells on average. In partial responders in the 0.1-3.0 mg/kg groups, normalized peripheral clonal expansion was found to be among the lowest, especially among CD8+ T cells.

The CDR3 holds 12 amino acids from the cysteine to the phenylalanine. Just CDR3 DNA is preserved here, 36 bases in frame from base 1. As encoded in the germline V gene, CDR1 is SGHTA while CDR2 is FQGTGA. V and J lose 7 bases and 3 bases, and a span of 9 bases separates them. This receptor chain uses TRBV7-3 and TRBJ1-1, with no reliable assignment of the D segment. The clonotype was recovered from an adult with an advanced solid tumor such as melanoma, head and neck, liver or kidney cancer. Sequencing was performed on CD4+ or CD8+ T cells sorted from blood, taken in a trial of the OX40 agonist ivuxolimab. The DNA reads as follows: TGTGCCAGCACGGCGGGTTACACTGAAGCTTTCTTT. Its translation is CASTAGYTEAFF.